These 5 T cell receptor beta chains came from one sample sequenced in a study of siplizumab effects on memory and regulatory T cells. Cells from the mixed lymphocyte reaction underwent coculture for five to seven days at 37 degrees C. Their recognized antigens are unknown. Assay: immunoSEQ multiplex PCR; the TCRdb copy retains only in-frame clones and omits some. The sample lists approximately 10,000 clones, 47% occurring once. What was sequenced was CFSE-low (dividing) CD8+ T cells sorted from an allogeneic mixed lymphocyte reaction. These receptor sequences come from a human donor in good health; the cells came from an allogeneic mixed lymphocyte reaction. Some clones in this sample may be carry-over from other donors' samples.

The chain joins TRBV19 to TRBJ2-7; TRBD2 matches at 15 bases. Germline V lookup: CDR1 LNHDA, CDR2 SQIVND (reference sequence). The CDR3 consists of 15 residues. Trimming cost V 6 bases and J 4 bases; bases outside gene matches: 4. The CDR3 reads CASSPGLAGGYEQYF. In nucleotides, the CDR3 is TGTGCCAGTAGCCCAGGACTAGCGGGAGGGTACGAGCAGTACTTC.

The CDR3 DNA sequence: TGTGCCAGCAGTTCCCAGACTAGTAGCGGGAATGAGCAGTTCTTC. Its protein is CASSSQTSSGNEQFF. The genes are TRBV27 and TRBJ2-1; the match to TRBD2 covers 7 bases. CDR3 length equals 15 residues. The V and J ends lost 4 bases and 7 bases, in that order; junction bases with no gene match: 10. Per the germline V gene, CDR1 is MNHEY and CDR2 is SMNVEV (reference sequence).

The chain uses TRBV7-9 and TRBJ1-1, with D possibly TRBD1 on 5 matching bases. The CDR3 is made up of 15 amino acids. From germline, CDR1 is SEHNR and CDR2 FQNEAQ (reference sequence). The V end was cut by 1 base, the J end by 4 bases, with 13 bases between. Here the CDR3 reads CASSLVFQGATEAFF. The DNA of the CDR3 is TGTGCCAGCAGCTTAGTGTTTCAGGGAGCCACTGAAGCTTTCTTT.

There are a few counts of this clone. The gene calls are TRBV6-5 and TRBJ2-1; D remains ambiguous. Trimming took off 0 bases at V and 8 bases at J, with 8 bases between the two ends. CDR1 and CDR2 (germline): MNHEY, SVGAGI. The CDR3 has 13 residues. CDR3 amino acids: CASSYSGDDEQFF. As DNA, the CDR3 is TGTGCCAGCAGTTACTCAGGCGATGATGAGCAGTTCTTC.

This clone was counted ten times or more. V usage is TRBV27 and J usage is TRBJ2-3; the D gene is possibly TRBD2 (5 bases). The CDR3 sequence is 12 residues long. Trimming took off 5 bases at V and 6 bases at J, with 9 bases between the two ends. Germline CDR1 MNHEY, CDR2 SMNVEV (reference sequence). CDR3 coding DNA: TGTGCCAGCAGTCAGAGGGTGGATACGCAGTATTTT. Protein: CASSQRVDTQYF.